One and the same sample provided the 30 T cell receptor beta chains below, sequenced in a study of early T cells in non-severe SARS-CoV-2 infection. TCRdb re-derived calls from the 5' RACE reads in MiXCR, one entry per CDR3 protein. The sample lists around 57,000 distinct CDR3 sequences, roughly 6.2% occurring once. Sequencing was carried out using whole blood. The receptors stem from an adult who was a healthcare worker with PCR-confirmed SARS-CoV-2 infection or an uninfected control (not recorded which).

This clonotype appeared many times. V gene TRBV6-1 combines with J gene TRBJ2-3; 10 bases agree with TRBD2. Germline lookup yields CDR1 MNHNS and CDR2 SASEGT. The CDR3 totals 15 residues. J gave up 8 bases and V 0 bases, and 5 bases lay outside the gene matches. In DNA form, the CDR3 reads TGTGCCAGCAGTGAAGCGAGCGGGGGGGTCGGTACGCAGTATTTT. Its translation is CASSEASGGVGTQYF.

In this sample, this clonotype turned up many times. The rearrangement links TRBV12-3 or TRBV12-4 to TRBJ1-2, with D hard to call. With 1 base removed from V and 4 bases from J, the gap between germline ends came to 10 bases. This CDR3 is 14 amino acids long. The CDR3 reads CASSLVSQAYGYTF. Written as DNA, the CDR3 is TGTGCCAGCAGTTTAGTTAGCCAGGCCTATGGCTACACCTTC.

J is TRBJ2-5 and V is TRBV5-1; no clear D. CDR3 size: 14 residues. Trimming took off 1 base at V and 2 bases at J, with 9 bases between the two ends. Germline V gene sequence: CDR1 SGHRS, CDR2 YFSETQ. The CDR3 DNA follows: TGCGCCAGCAGCTTGCGCGCAAAACAAGAGACCCAGTACTTC. Translating it yields CASSLRAKQETQYF.

This clonotype was seen a handful of times. The chain couples TRBV12-3 or TRBV12-4 to TRBJ2-1; D possibly corresponds to TRBD1 (6 bases). Trimming removed 6 bases at V and 5 bases at J, with 8 bases between. This CDR3 is 12 amino acids long. Here the CDR3 reads CASRRTDNEQFF. The DNA of the CDR3 is TGTGCCAGCAGGAGGACAGACAATGAGCAGTTCTTC.

At least ten counts were recorded for this clonotype. The chain couples TRBV20-1 to TRBJ1-2, with D hard to call. Per germline, CDR1 DFQATT and CDR2 SNEGSKA (reference sequence). Trimming took off 5 bases at V and 0 bases at J, with 10 bases between the two ends. The CDR3 extends over 13 amino acids. The CDR3 sequence: CSAASEANYGYTF. The CDR3 DNA follows: TGCAGTGCTGCTAGCGAAGCTAACTATGGCTACACCTTC.

This clonotype has ten or more counts. The chain employs TRBV4-3 and TRBJ2-5, with unresolved D. This CDR3 is built from 15 residues. Germline CDR1 LGHNA, CDR2 YSLEER. Trimming took off 0 bases at V and 5 bases at J, with 13 bases between the two ends. CDR3 sequence (DNA): TGCGCCAGCAGCCAAGACGCTGTAGGTGTGGAGACCCAGTACTTC. Translation: CASSQDAVGVETQYF.

This clonotype was observed a handful of times. The chain recombines TRBV9 with TRBJ1-4, with D uncertain. The CDR3 sequence is 14 residues long. The germline V and J ends were trimmed by 3 bases and 3 bases, with 9 bases remaining between them. From germline, CDR1 is SGDLS and CDR2 YYNGEE. The CDR3 sequence: CASSAVGSNEKLFF. The CDR3, as DNA: TGTGCCAGCAGCGCCGTGGGGTCTAATGAAAAACTGTTTTTT. The entire variable domain, with the rest obtained from reference TRBV9 and TRBJ1-4, is as follows: DSGVTQTPKHLITATGQRVTLRCSPRSGDLSVYWYQQSLDQGLQFLIQYYNGEERAKGNILERFSAQQFPDLHSELNLSSLELGDSALYFCASSAVGSNEKLFFGSGTQLSVL.

This clonotype has at least ten counts. The J gene is TRBJ2-1, the V gene TRBV20-1; the D gene could be TRBD1 or TRBD2 (5 bases each). CDR1 DFQATT and CDR2 SNEGSKA come from the germline V gene (reference sequence). The CDR3 is made up of 15 amino acids. V was pared by 4 bases and J by 6 bases, with 19 bases between. CDR3 sequence (DNA): TGCAGTGCTAAGAGATGGGACCGCCGGATCAATGAGCAGTTCTTC. Translation gives CSAKRWDRRINEQFF.

This clonotype was counted ten times or more. The V and J genes are TRBV11-2 and TRBJ1-1; 7 bases match TRBD1. V lost 5 bases, J lost 8 bases, and 11 bases stayed unmatched. CDR3 length: 14 residues. Per germline, CDR1 SGHAT and CDR2 FQNNGV. CDR3 residues: CASSKTGAVLEAFF. Here the CDR3 DNA reads TGTGCCAGCAGCAAAACAGGGGCCGTTTTGGAAGCTTTCTTT.

The rearrangement uses TRBV6-2 or TRBV6-3 and TRBJ1-1; maybe TRBD1 (6 bases). The CDR3 consists of 14 residues. V lost 6 bases and J lost 6, with 17 bases in between. The germline V gene has CDR1 MNHEY and CDR2 SVGEGT. CDR3 in DNA: TGTGCCAGCAGAAGTCTCACAGGGTACGCTGAAGCTTTCTTT. Protein: CASRSLTGYAEAFF.

This chain connects TRBV5-6 to TRBJ2-5, with a possible D match to TRBD2 (5 bases). CDR3 size: 16 residues. Per the germline V gene, CDR1 is SGHDT and CDR2 is YYEEEE. Trimming pared 5 bases from V and 5 bases from J, leaving 22 bases between. Here the CDR3 reads CASSFPSAAGGETQYF. CDR3 bases: TGTGCCAGCAGTTTCCCCTCGGCCGCGGGTGGGGAGACCCAGTACTTC. Variable domain in full (rest from reference TRBV5-6 and TRBJ2-5): DAGVTQSPTHLIKTRGQQVTLRCSPKSGHDTVSWYQQALGQGPQFIFQYYEEEERQRGNFPDRFSGHQFPNYSSELNVNALLLGDSALYLCASSFPSAAGGETQYFGPGTRLLVL.

This clonotype was recorded many times. As DNA, the CDR3 is TGTGCCAGCAGCCTTGGATACTATGGCTACACCTTC. This gives the protein CASSLGYYGYTF. The chain recombines TRBV11-3 with TRBJ1-2; D is unresolved. Trimming took off 5 bases at V and 3 bases at J, with 7 bases between the two ends. The V gene's germline CDR1 is SGHNT and CDR2 YENEEA. This CDR3 has 12 amino acids.

This clonotype showed up many times. The rearrangement uses TRBV7-2 and TRBJ1-2, with TRBD1 identical over 9 bases. Germline loops: CDR1 SGHTA, CDR2 FQGNSA. V was pared by 5 bases and J by 2 bases, with 3 bases of the junction left unmatched. This CDR3 is 14 amino acids long. CDR3 nucleotide sequence: TGTGCCAGCAGCCCTACAGGGGGCAACTATGGCTACACCTTC. Protein sequence: CASSPTGGNYGYTF.

This clonotype occurred a few times. The chain employs TRBV20-1 and TRBJ2-3, with 8 bases fitting TRBD2. In germline, CDR1 is DFQATT, CDR2 SNEGSKA (reference sequence). The V gene end was trimmed by 3 bases and the J gene end by 2 bases; junction bases not matched to a gene: 7. The CDR3 consists of 15 residues. CDR3 protein: CSASWRGALTDTQYF. In nucleotides, the CDR3 is TGCAGTGCTAGTTGGCGGGGGGCGCTCACAGATACGCAGTATTTT.

This rearrangement joins TRBV6-5 to TRBJ2-7, with 8 bases identical to TRBD1. The CDR3 spans 16 residues. Germline assignment: CDR1 MNHEY and CDR2 SVGAGI. J gave up 3 bases and V 6 bases, and 13 bases lay outside the gene matches. CDR3 DNA: TGTGCCAGCAGCTGGGCCCAGGGGGCTCGGGTCTACGAGCAGTACTTC. Translated, it gives CASSWAQGARVYEQYF.

This clonotype was seen a few times. The chain links TRBV12-3 or TRBV12-4 to TRBJ2-7, with D unresolved. This CDR3 contains 11 residues. V lost 4 bases and J 6 bases, leaving 7 bases between the germline ends. Here the CDR3 DNA reads TGTGCCAGCAGTTACCGCGCCGAGCAGTACTTC. Protein sequence: CASSYRAEQYF.

This rearrangement joins TRBV7-9 to TRBJ1-1; D call uncertain. The germline V gene has CDR1 SEHNR and CDR2 FQNEAQ (reference sequence). This CDR3 contains 11 residues. Trimming took 5 bases from V and 11 from J, leaving 12 bases between them. The CDR3 sequence: CASSPGPGAFF. As DNA, the CDR3 is TGTGCCAGCAGCCCGGGCCCCGGGGCTTTCTTT.

Comment on this clonotype: A single base separates this from a much larger clone, so it may be a read error. The conserved phenylalanine or tryptophan is not found at the CDR3 terminus, so this likely reflects a read error. The chain recombines TRBV6-5 with TRBJ2-1; maybe TRBD2 (5 bases). V was pared by 2 bases and J by 8 bases, with 13 bases between. This CDR3 is 14 amino acids long. Germline values: CDR1 MNHEY, CDR2 SVGAGI. The CDR3 bases are TGTGCCAGCAGTTACCCCGGGAAGCGCTATGAGCAGTTCTCC. Translating gives CASSYPGKRYEQFS.

The chain combines TRBV7-2 with TRBJ2-1; 9 nucleotides agree with TRBD2. J was trimmed by 5 bases and V by 5 bases; bases with no gene match: 7. Germline assignment: CDR1 SGHTA and CDR2 FQGNSA. This CDR3 spans 15 amino acids. CDR3 nucleotides: TGTGCCAGCAGCACTACTAGCGGGCCCCACAATGAGCAGTTCTTC. Its protein is CASSTTSGPHNEQFF.

The CDR3 DNA reads as TGTGCCAGCAGCCAAGACCTCGGGACTAGCGGGGGGGCAGATACGCAGTATTTT. This sequence encodes CASSQDLGTSGGADTQYF. This sequence joins TRBV4-2 and TRBJ2-3; 16 positions agree with TRBD2. Germline lookup yields CDR1 LGHNA and CDR2 YNFKEQ. The V gene end was trimmed by 0 bases and the J gene end by 4 bases; junction bases not matched to a gene: 4. This CDR3 is built from 18 residues.

This clonotype has a handful of counts. This chain links TRBV11-2 with TRBJ2-7; D is undetermined. The CDR3 has 15 amino acids. Trimming took off 3 bases at V and 8 bases at J, with 20 bases between the two ends. The germline V gene has CDR1 SGHAT and CDR2 FQNNGV. CDR3 loop: CASSFSSPSEAKQYF. The CDR3, as DNA: TGTGCCAGCAGCTTCTCATCTCCTAGTGAGGCGAAGCAGTACTTC.

This clonotype was seen ten or more times. The chain recombines TRBV11-2 with TRBJ2-1, with TRBD2 identical over 8 bases. Looked up from germline, CDR1 is SGHAT and CDR2 is FQNNGV. The CDR3 is 16 amino acids. Trimming at V came to 5 bases and at J to 0 bases, leaving 6 bases not matched to a gene. CDR3 in amino acids: CASSHSGASSYNEQFF. CDR3 bases: TGTGCCAGCAGCCATAGCGGGGCGAGCTCCTACAATGAGCAGTTCTTC.

This clonotype was counted between two and nine times. The chain links TRBV11-3 to TRBJ2-3; unclear D gene. CDR1 and CDR2 (germline): SGHNT, YENEEA. Trimming took 1 base from V and 1 from J, leaving 12 bases between them. The CDR3 has 16 amino acids. For the CDR3, the DNA is TGTGCCAGCAGCTTAGCGGCGCTCTCGGGCACAGATACGCAGTATTTT. Translated, it gives CASSLAALSGTDTQYF.

This clonotype was detected ten times or more. This chain connects TRBV7-9 to TRBJ2-2; D not certain. Germline V gene data show CDR1 as SEHNR and CDR2 as FQNEAQ (reference sequence). The CDR3 totals 15 residues. V was pared by 1 base and J by 8 bases, with 14 bases between. CDR3 sequence: CASSLVSTPTGELFF. The CDR3 DNA follows: TGTGCCAGCAGCTTAGTGTCAACACCGACGGGGGAGCTGTTTTTT.

Ten or more counts support this clonotype. V gene TRBV6-1 combines with J gene TRBJ1-5; no reliable D call. Trimming removed 8 bases from V and 1 base from J, with 9 bases in between. The germline CDR1 and CDR2 sequences are MNHNS and SASEGT. The CDR3 length is 13 residues. Here the CDR3 reads CASLGGSNQPQHF. The CDR3, as DNA: TGTGCCAGCCTTGGTGGGAGCAATCAGCCCCAGCATTTT.

The chain has TRBV4-2 and TRBJ1-4; 7 bases match TRBD1. With V trimmed by 4 bases and J by 2 bases, 16 bases remained unmatched. The CDR3 extends over 19 amino acids. Germline-derived CDR1 and CDR2 are LGHNA and YNFKEQ. Here the CDR3 DNA reads TGTGCCAGCAGCCCCTCTGTTATAGGGGGCGCTGAGACTAATGAAAAACTGTTTTTT. Translation gives CASSPSVIGGAETNEKLFF.

This chain joins TRBV5-4 and TRBJ2-1; possible D gene TRBD1, 5 bases. Looked up from germline, CDR1 is SGHNT and CDR2 is YYREEE (reference sequence). The CDR3 is 16 residues long. Between the trimmed V and J ends, which lost 0 bases and 0 bases, there was a span of 10 bases. The CDR3 nucleotides read TGTGCCAGCAGCTTGGCATTGACAGTCTCCTACAATGAGCAGTTCTTC. Translated: CASSLALTVSYNEQFF.

This clonotype was seen many times. The chain combines TRBV6-7 with TRBJ2-5, with D hard to call. TRBV6-7 is placed among ORFs of uncertain function. The V end was cut by 4 bases, the J end by 2 bases, with 8 bases between. This CDR3 comprises 13 residues. The DNA of the CDR3 is TGTGCCAGCAGTTTCGTCCAGCAAGAGACCCAGTACTTC. The encoded protein is CASSFVQQETQYF.

This clonotype appeared many times. This chain connects TRBV6-1 to TRBJ2-7, with D perhaps matching TRBD1 (5 bases). The CDR3 runs 14 residues. Per germline, CDR1 MNHNS and CDR2 SASEGT. Trimming removed 4 bases at V and 3 bases at J, with 13 bases between. The CDR3 region has the DNA TGTGCCAGCAGTGCTCAGGGTTGGATCTACGAGCAGTACTTC. Protein: CASSAQGWIYEQYF.

In this sample, this clonotype turned up many times. The gene calls are TRBV6-2 or TRBV6-3 and TRBJ1-5; perhaps TRBD1 as D (5 bases). CDR3 length equals 14 residues. With 4 bases removed from V and 2 bases from J, the gap between germline ends came to 9 bases. The germline CDR1 and CDR2 sequences are MNHEY and SVGEGT. CDR3 protein: CASSSQGRNQPQHF. The CDR3 region has the DNA TGTGCCAGCAGTTCCCAGGGACGCAATCAGCCCCAGCATTTT.